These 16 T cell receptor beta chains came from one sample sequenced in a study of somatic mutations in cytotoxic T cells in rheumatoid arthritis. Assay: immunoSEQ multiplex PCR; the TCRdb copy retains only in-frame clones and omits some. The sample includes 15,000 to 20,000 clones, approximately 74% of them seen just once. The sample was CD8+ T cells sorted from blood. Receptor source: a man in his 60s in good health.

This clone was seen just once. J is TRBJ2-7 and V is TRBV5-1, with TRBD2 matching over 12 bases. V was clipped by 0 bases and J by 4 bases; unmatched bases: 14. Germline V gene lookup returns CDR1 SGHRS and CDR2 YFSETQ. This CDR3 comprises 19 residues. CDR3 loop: CASSLGTSSGRAPSYEQYF. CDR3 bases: TGCGCCAGCAGCTTGGGGACTTCTAGCGGGAGGGCCCCCTCTTACGAGCAGTACTTC.

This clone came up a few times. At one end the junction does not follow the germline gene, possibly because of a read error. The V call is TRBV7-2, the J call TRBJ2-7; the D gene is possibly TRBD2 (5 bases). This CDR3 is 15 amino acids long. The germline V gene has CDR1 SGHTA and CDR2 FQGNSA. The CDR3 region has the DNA TGCGCCAGCAGCCAAGGGCCAGCGGAGCCTTACGAGCAGTACTTC. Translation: CASSQGPAEPYEQYF. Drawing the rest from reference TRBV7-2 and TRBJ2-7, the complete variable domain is GAGVSQSPSNKVTEKGKDVELRCDPISGHTALYWYRQSLGQGLEFLIYFQGNSAPDKSGLPSDRFSAERTGGSVSTLTIQRTQQEDSAVYLCASSQGPAEPYEQYFGPGTRLTVT.

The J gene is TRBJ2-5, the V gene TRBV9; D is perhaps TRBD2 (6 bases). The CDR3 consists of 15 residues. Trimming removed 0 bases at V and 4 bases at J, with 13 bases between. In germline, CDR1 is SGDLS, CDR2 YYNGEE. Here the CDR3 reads CASSVEDYGGETQYF. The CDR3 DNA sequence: TGTGCCAGCAGCGTAGAGGACTACGGGGGAGAGACCCAGTACTTC.

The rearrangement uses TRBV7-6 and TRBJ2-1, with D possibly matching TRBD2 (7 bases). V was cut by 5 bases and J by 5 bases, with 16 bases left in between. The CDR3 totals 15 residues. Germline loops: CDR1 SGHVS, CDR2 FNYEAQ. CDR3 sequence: CASSPGAGENNEQFF. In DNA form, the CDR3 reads TGTGCCAGCAGCCCAGGGGCGGGGGAGAACAATGAGCAGTTCTTC.

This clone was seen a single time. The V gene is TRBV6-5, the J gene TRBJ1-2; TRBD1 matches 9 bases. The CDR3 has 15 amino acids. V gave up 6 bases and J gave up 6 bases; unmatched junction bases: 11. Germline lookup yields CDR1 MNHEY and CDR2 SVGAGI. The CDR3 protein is CASSYGAGQGNGYTF. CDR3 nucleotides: TGTGCCAGCAGCTACGGCGCGGGACAGGGTAATGGCTACACCTTC.

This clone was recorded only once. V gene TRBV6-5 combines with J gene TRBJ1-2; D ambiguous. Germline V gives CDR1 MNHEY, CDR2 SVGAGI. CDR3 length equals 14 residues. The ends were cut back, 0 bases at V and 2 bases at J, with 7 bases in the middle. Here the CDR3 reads CASSYSPPNYGYTF. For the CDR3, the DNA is TGTGCCAGCAGTTACTCCCCCCCGAACTATGGCTACACCTTC.

The DNA of the CDR3 is TGTGCCAGCAGCTTAGTGTCACAGCCCCTCTCTGAAGCTTTCTTT. Translated, it gives CASSLVSQPLSEAFF. The chain couples TRBV7-9 to TRBJ1-1; no clear D gene. This CDR3 is built from 15 residues. From germline, CDR1 is SEHNR and CDR2 FQNEAQ (reference sequence). Trimming pared 1 base from V and 6 bases from J, leaving 15 bases between.

CDR3 protein: CASSSTSGGSAEQYF. CDR3 in DNA: TGTGCCAGCAGTTCGACTAGCGGGGGGTCGGCCGAGCAGTACTTC. The V gene is TRBV5-6, the J gene TRBJ2-7; 13 bases align to TRBD2. The CDR3 runs 15 residues. The V segment lost 5 bases and the J segment 6 bases; nucleotides outside the gene matches: 8. Germline loops: CDR1 SGHDT, CDR2 YYEEEE.

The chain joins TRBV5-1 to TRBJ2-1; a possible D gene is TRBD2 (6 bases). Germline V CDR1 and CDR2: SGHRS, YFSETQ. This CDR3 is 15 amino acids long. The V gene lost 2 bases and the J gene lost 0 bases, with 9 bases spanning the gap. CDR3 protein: CASSLRAGSYNEQFF. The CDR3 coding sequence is TGCGCCAGCAGCTTACGAGCGGGCTCCTACAATGAGCAGTTCTTC.

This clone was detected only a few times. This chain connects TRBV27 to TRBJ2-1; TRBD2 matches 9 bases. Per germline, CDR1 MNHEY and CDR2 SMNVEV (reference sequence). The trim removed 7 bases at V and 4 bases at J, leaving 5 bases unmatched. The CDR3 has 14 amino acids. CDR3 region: CASTLAGPYNEQFF. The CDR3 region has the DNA TGTGCCAGCACGCTAGCGGGACCTTACAATGAGCAGTTCTTC.

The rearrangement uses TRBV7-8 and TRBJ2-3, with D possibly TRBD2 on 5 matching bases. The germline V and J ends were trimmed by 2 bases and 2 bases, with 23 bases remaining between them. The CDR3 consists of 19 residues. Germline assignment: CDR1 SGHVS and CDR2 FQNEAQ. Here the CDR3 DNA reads TGTGCCAGCAGCTTACGGCTCCGTAATGTCGGGATTAACACAGATACGCAGTATTTT. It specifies CASSLRLRNVGINTDTQYF.

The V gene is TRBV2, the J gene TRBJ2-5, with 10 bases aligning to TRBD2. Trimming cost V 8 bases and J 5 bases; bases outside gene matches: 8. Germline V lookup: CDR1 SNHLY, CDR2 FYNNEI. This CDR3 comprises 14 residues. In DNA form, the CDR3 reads TGTGCCAGCCTCCCCGCTAGCGGGAGTGAGACCCAGTACTTC. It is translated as CASLPASGSETQYF.

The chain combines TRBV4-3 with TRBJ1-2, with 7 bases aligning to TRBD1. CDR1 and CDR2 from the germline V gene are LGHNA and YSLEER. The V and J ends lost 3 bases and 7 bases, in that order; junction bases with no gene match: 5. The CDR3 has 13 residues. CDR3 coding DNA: TGCGCCAGCAGCCAGAGACAGGGCAGTGGCTACACCTTC. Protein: CASSQRQGSGYTF.

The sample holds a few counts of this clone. CDR3 DNA sequence: TGTGCCAGCAGTTCTTTCGGCGGAACCTACGAGCAGTACTTC. This gives the protein CASSSFGGTYEQYF. The chain couples TRBV6-1 to TRBJ2-7; no reliable D call. The V end lost 5 bases, the J end lost 2 bases, and 13 bases lay between the germline ends. There are 14 residues in the CDR3. From germline, CDR1 is MNHNS and CDR2 SASEGT.

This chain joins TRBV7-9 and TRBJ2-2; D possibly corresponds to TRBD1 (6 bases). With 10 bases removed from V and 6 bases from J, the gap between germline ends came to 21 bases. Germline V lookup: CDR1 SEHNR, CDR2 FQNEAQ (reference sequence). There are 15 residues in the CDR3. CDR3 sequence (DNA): TGTGCCATCCCCGACCAGGGGAGATCCCCCGGGGAGCTGTTTTTT. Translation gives CAIPDQGRSPGELFF.

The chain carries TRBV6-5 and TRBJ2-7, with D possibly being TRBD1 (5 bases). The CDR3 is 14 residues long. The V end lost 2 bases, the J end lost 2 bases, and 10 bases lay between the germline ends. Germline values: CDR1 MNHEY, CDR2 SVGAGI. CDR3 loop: CASSYGRAAYEQYF. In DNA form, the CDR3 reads TGTGCCAGCAGTTACGGCAGGGCGGCCTACGAGCAGTACTTC.